Below, 28 T cell receptor beta chains from the same sample are listed, as sequenced in a study of type 1 regulatory T cells. Their specific antigens are unknown. MiXCR, applied by TCRdb to the reads, yields one record per CDR3 protein. The sample yields about 42,000 distinct CDR3 sequences, less than 15% seen once. Sequencing used cultured non-Tr1 T cells, either the whole culture or a sorted T cell fraction (not recorded which). These receptors originate from a human donor in good health.

As for this clonotype: A far larger clone is just one base off, so this is likely a read error. This chain links TRBV11-3 with TRBJ2-5, with D possibly matching TRBD1 (6 bases). Germline CDR1 reads SGHNT; CDR2 reads YENEEA. The CDR3 sequence is 12 residues long. The ends were cut back, 4 bases at V and 4 bases at J, with 7 bases in the middle. CDR3 loop: CASSSDRETQYF. CDR3 bases: TGTGCCAGCAGCTCGGACAGAGAGACCCAGTACTTC.

Ten or more counts support this clonotype. The rearrangement links TRBV10-3 to TRBJ2-2; 12 bases map to TRBD2. V was clipped by 2 bases and J by 1 base; unmatched bases: 5. Per germline, CDR1 ENHRY and CDR2 SYGVKD. This CDR3 is 18 amino acids long. Here the CDR3 reads CAISETSGRNKNTGELFF. The CDR3 DNA is TGTGCCATCAGTGAGACTAGCGGGAGGAATAAGAACACCGGGGAGCTGTTTTTT.

V gene TRBV12-3 or TRBV12-4 combines with J gene TRBJ2-5; the D gene is possibly TRBD2 (6 bases). The V and J ends lost 6 bases and 5 bases respectively, with 19 bases between them. This CDR3 region has 15 residues. CDR3 sequence reads: CASSRGTPSGETQYF. The CDR3, as DNA: TGTGCCAGCAGCCGGGGGACTCCTTCTGGGGAGACCCAGTACTTC.

The chain couples TRBV5-1 to TRBJ1-2; 9 bases fit TRBD1. The CDR3 runs 15 residues. With V trimmed by 5 bases and J by 7 bases, 12 bases remained unmatched. The germline gives CDR1 SGHRS, CDR2 YFSETQ. CDR3: CASSQPGQGKFGYTF. Here the CDR3 DNA reads TGCGCCAGCAGTCAGCCGGGACAGGGAAAGTTTGGCTACACCTTC.

This clonotype came up many times. The chain has TRBV7-2 and TRBJ2-2; D unresolved. V gave up 0 bases and J gave up 3 bases, with 8 bases separating them. The CDR3 covers 15 residues. In germline, CDR1 is SGHTA, CDR2 FQGNSA. The CDR3 here is CASSLARSDTGELFF. CDR3 bases: TGTGCCAGCAGCTTAGCCAGGTCTGACACCGGGGAGCTGTTTTTT.

The chain couples TRBV6-5 to TRBJ1-1; 7 nucleotides agree with TRBD1. V was pared by 0 bases and J by 3 bases, with 4 bases of the junction left unmatched. Per the germline V gene, CDR1 is MNHEY and CDR2 is SVGAGI. The CDR3 is 15 amino acids. This chain's CDR3 is CASSYSNRGYTEAFF. CDR3 sequence (DNA): TGTGCCAGCAGTTACTCGAACAGGGGATACACTGAAGCTTTCTTT.

This clonotype showed up just once. V usage is TRBV20-1 and J usage is TRBJ1-2; D unclear. This CDR3 region has 14 residues. The germline V gene has CDR1 DFQATT and CDR2 SNEGSKA (reference sequence). The ends were cut back, 1 base at V and 6 bases at J, with 15 bases in the middle. This CDR3 reads CSARAAALEHGYTF. As DNA, the CDR3 is TGCAGTGCTAGAGCTGCCGCTTTGGAACATGGCTACACCTTC.

This clonotype was observed at least ten times. This sequence joins TRBV20-1 and TRBJ2-1, with D perhaps matching TRBD2 (6 bases). The V end was cut by 6 bases, the J end by 8 bases, with 20 bases between. The CDR3 loop spans 14 amino acids. Germline V gene lookup returns CDR1 DFQATT and CDR2 SNEGSKA (reference sequence). CDR3 loop: CSAPTSGRQDEQFF. In DNA form, the CDR3 reads TGCAGTGCCCCGACTAGTGGGAGGCAGGATGAGCAGTTCTTC.

This clonotype was observed a few times. The chain links TRBV5-1 to TRBJ2-5; D unclear. The germline V gene encodes CDR1 SGHRS and CDR2 YFSETQ. The CDR3 runs 14 residues. Trimming pared 2 bases from V and 2 bases from J, leaving 10 bases between. In nucleotides, the CDR3 is TGCGCCAGCAGCTTCATCATGGGGCAAGAGACCCAGTACTTC. This gives the protein CASSFIMGQETQYF.

In its sample, this clonotype is medium-sized. J is TRBJ1-1 and V is TRBV18; D unclear. V lost 1 base, J lost 6 bases, and 12 bases lay in between. This CDR3 spans 14 amino acids. Looked up from germline, CDR1 is KGHSH and CDR2 is LQKENI. CDR3 nucleotide sequence: TGTGCCAGCTCACCACTGGAGGTCTTGGCTGAAGCTTTCTTT. Protein: CASSPLEVLAEAFF.

This clonotype was counted only a few times. The chain is built from TRBV7-2 and TRBJ1-1, with 7 bases that match TRBD1. V was clipped by 4 bases and J by 3 bases; unmatched bases: 5. The CDR3 spans 14 residues. Germline values: CDR1 SGHTA, CDR2 FQGNSA. The CDR3 sequence: CASSSGQWDTEAFF. CDR3 nucleotide sequence: TGTGCCAGCAGCTCGGGACAGTGGGACACTGAAGCTTTCTTT.

V usage is TRBV6-1 and J usage is TRBJ1-1; no clear D. This CDR3 has 13 residues. Germline V gene sequence: CDR1 MNHNS, CDR2 SASEGT. V lost 10 bases and J lost 2, with 14 bases in between. The CDR3 DNA sequence: TGTGCCACCAGAAGGGCATTTAACACTGAAGCTTTCTTT. Protein: CATRRAFNTEAFF.

At least ten counts were recorded for this clonotype. The rearrangement links TRBV27 to TRBJ1-6; 8 bases fit TRBD1. V dropped 4 bases and J dropped 7; count of bases not matched to a gene: 9. Germline values: CDR1 MNHEY, CDR2 SMNVEV (reference sequence). This CDR3 spans 16 amino acids. The CDR3 is CASSYTTGVSNSPLHF. Here the CDR3 DNA reads TGTGCCAGCAGTTATACGACAGGGGTTAGCAATTCACCCCTCCACTTT.

This chain joins TRBV6-1 and TRBJ1-5; the match to TRBD1 covers 7 bases. V trimming: 3 bases; J trimming: 7 bases; junction bases outside the gene matches: 12. The germline V gene encodes CDR1 MNHNS and CDR2 SASEGT. This CDR3 is built from 16 residues. The CDR3 DNA follows: TGTGCCAGCAGTGATTTGGGCAGGGGGTCTGTGCAGCCCCAGCATTTT. Its translation is CASSDLGRGSVQPQHF.

This clonotype appeared once. The CDR3 does not close with the conserved phenylalanine or tryptophan, likely indicating a read error. No DNA is shown, since the ends of the CDR3 on it are uncertain; the CDR3 is the one TCRdb lists. CDR3 residues: CSARDGLGIPSGL. The chain employs TRBV20-1 and TRBJ1-2. The germline V gene encodes CDR1 DFQATT and CDR2 SNEGSKA (reference sequence). The CDR3 is 13 amino acids in total, end residues counted.

J is TRBJ2-7 and V is TRBV7-9; 7 nucleotides match TRBD1. The CDR3 sequence is 14 residues long. CDR1 is SEHNR, CDR2 FQNEAQ, per germline (reference sequence). V was pared by 5 bases and J by 2 bases, with 6 bases of the junction left unmatched. The CDR3 nucleotides are TGTGCCAGCAGCCCTCAGACAGGGACCTACGAGCAGTACTTC. Amino acid sequence: CASSPQTGTYEQYF.

CDR3 loop: CASSEAGAEGETQYF. The CDR3 nucleotides are TGTGCCAGCAGCGAGGCAGGGGCTGAGGGGGAGACCCAGTACTTC. The V gene is TRBV7-3, the J gene TRBJ2-5; D may be TRBD1 (6 bases). Trimming cost V 5 bases and J 5 bases, with 18 bases left between them. The length of the CDR3 is 15 residues. Germline values: CDR1 SGHTA, CDR2 FQGTGA.

The V call is TRBV7-6, the J call TRBJ1-5; the D is unclear. Trimming removed 2 bases from V and 7 bases from J, with 15 bases in between. CDR3 size: 15 residues. Germline CDR1 and CDR2: SGHVS and FNYEAQ. CDR3 loop: CASSLYSGVDQPQHF. DNA of the CDR3: TGTGCCAGCAGCTTATATTCCGGCGTCGACCAGCCCCAGCATTTT.

This clonotype appeared many times. The rearrangement joins TRBV7-6 to TRBJ1-5; no firm D call. This CDR3 is built from 13 residues. V was shortened by 1 base and J by 4 bases, with 5 bases between the two germline ends. Germline V gives CDR1 SGHVS, CDR2 FNYEAQ. The CDR3 DNA sequence: TGTGCCAGCAGCTTAGGGCGTAATCAGCCCCAGCATTTT. This gives the protein CASSLGRNQPQHF.

Turning to this clonotype: Since a much larger clone is just one base distant, this may be a read error. The V and J genes are TRBV6-2 or TRBV6-3 and TRBJ2-5, with 7 bases matching TRBD1. The CDR3 contains 13 residues. Germline-derived CDR1 and CDR2 are MNHEY and SVGEGT. V lost 7 bases and J lost 9; bases outside the gene matches: 11. CDR3 sequence: CASTLRGGEAQYF. The CDR3, as DNA: TGTGCCAGCACCCTGCGAGGGGGCGAGGCCCAGTACTTC.

This clonotype was seen ten or more times. V gene TRBV29-1 combines with J gene TRBJ2-1; no clear D gene. Trimming took off 1 base at V and 9 bases at J, with 7 bases between the two ends. The CDR3 runs to 11 residues. Germline V gives CDR1 SQVTM, CDR2 ANQGSEA. The CDR3 region is CSVEAPVEQFF. As DNA, the CDR3 is TGCAGCGTTGAAGCCCCCGTTGAGCAGTTCTTC.

The chain recombines TRBV20-1 with TRBJ2-5; tentatively, D is TRBD2 (5 bases). Trimming cost V 3 bases and J 2 bases, with 7 bases left between them. Germline V CDR1 and CDR2: DFQATT, SNEGSKA (reference sequence). The CDR3 has 12 residues. DNA of the CDR3: TGCAGTGCTAGGGAGGTACAAGAGACCCAGTACTTC. Translated, it gives CSAREVQETQYF.

The V and J genes are TRBV5-1 and TRBJ2-1, with 11 bases matching TRBD2. CDR3 size: 15 residues. Germline V CDR1 and CDR2: SGHRS, YFSETQ. With V trimmed by 0 bases and J by 6 bases, 2 bases remained unmatched. CDR3 residues: CASSLDLAGGNEQFF. The DNA of the CDR3 is TGCGCCAGCAGCTTGGATCTAGCGGGAGGCAATGAGCAGTTCTTC.

This clonotype was seen a few times. The chain carries TRBV9 and TRBJ2-3; 8 bases map to TRBD2. CDR3 length equals 17 residues. The V segment lost 3 bases and the J segment 1 base; nucleotides outside the gene matches: 10. Germline lookup yields CDR1 SGDLS and CDR2 YYNGEE. CDR3 region: CASSGRRGAFGTDTQYF. The DNA for the CDR3 is TGTGCCAGCAGCGGACGGCGGGGGGCATTTGGCACAGATACGCAGTATTTT.

This clonotype was found many times. This chain joins TRBV5-1 and TRBJ2-1; 7 nucleotides match TRBD1. J gave up 10 bases and V 4 bases, and 8 bases lay outside the gene matches. CDR1 and CDR2 (germline): SGHRS, YFSETQ. CDR3 size: 13 residues. The CDR3 DNA follows: TGCGCCAGCAGCATCGACAGGGCAAGGGAGCAGTTCTTC. It encodes CASSIDRAREQFF.

This clonotype was seen a few times. The rearrangement links TRBV7-2 to TRBJ2-1; a weak D match, TRBD2 (6 bases). Germline CDR1 reads SGHTA; CDR2 reads FQGNSA. The V and J ends lost 6 bases and 7 bases respectively, with 19 bases between them. The CDR3 runs to 15 residues. Here the CDR3 reads CASSTTRFSGNEQFF. The CDR3 bases are TGTGCCAGCAGTACGACTAGATTCTCAGGTAATGAGCAGTTCTTC.

This clonotype has a count of ten or more. V usage is TRBV29-1 and J usage is TRBJ2-4, with D possibly being TRBD2 (5 bases). V was pared by 1 base and J by 6 bases, with 13 bases between. The CDR3 runs 14 residues. The V gene's germline CDR1 is SQVTM and CDR2 ANQGSEA. CDR3 coding DNA: TGCAGCGTTGAAGTAGGGAGAGCCTCAAACATTCAGTACTTC. Its protein product is CSVEVGRASNIQYF.

Points on this clonotype: A much larger clone sits a single nucleotide away, making a read error possible. The chain joins TRBV29-1 to TRBJ1-1; D not certain. The CDR3 spans 11 residues. CDR1 is SQVTM, CDR2 ANQGSEA, per germline. CDR3 DNA sequence: TGCTGCGTTGGAGGAAACACTGAAGCTTTCTTT. Its protein is CCVGGNTEAFF.